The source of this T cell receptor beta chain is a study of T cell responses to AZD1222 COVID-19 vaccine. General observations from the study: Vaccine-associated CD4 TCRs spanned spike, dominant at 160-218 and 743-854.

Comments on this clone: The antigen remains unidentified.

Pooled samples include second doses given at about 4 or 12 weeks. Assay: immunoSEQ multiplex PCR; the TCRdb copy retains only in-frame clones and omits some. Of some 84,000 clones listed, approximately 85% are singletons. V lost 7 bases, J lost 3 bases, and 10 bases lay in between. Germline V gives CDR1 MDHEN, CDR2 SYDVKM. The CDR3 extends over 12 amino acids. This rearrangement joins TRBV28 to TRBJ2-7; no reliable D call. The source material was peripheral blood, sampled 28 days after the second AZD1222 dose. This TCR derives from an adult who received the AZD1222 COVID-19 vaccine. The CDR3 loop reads CASTSINYEQYF. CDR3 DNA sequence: TGTGCCAGCACGAGTATCAACTACGAGCAGTACTTC. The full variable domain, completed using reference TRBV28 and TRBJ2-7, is DVKVTQSSRYLVKRTGEKVFLECVQDMDHENMFWYRQDPGLGLRLIYFSYDVKMKEKGDIPEGYSVSREKKERFSLILESASTNQTSMYLCASTSINYEQYFGPGTRLTVT.